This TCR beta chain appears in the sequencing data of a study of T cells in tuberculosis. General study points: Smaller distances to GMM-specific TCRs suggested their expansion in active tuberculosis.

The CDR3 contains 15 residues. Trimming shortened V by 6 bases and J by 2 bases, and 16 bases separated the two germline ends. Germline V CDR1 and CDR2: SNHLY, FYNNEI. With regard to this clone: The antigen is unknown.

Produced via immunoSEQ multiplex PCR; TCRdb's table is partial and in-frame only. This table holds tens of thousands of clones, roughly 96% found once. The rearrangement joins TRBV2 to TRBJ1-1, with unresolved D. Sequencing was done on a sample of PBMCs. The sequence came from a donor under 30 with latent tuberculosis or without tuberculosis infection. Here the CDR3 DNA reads TGTGCCAGCAGACGGGGTTTCGCGGCAAACACTGAAGCTTTCTTT. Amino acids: CASRRGFAANTEAFF.